The source of this TCR beta chain is a study of shared clonotypes between healthy human individuals. General observations from the study: The study sampled only blood, and tissue repertoires likely differ. Non-shared clonotypes were found to have lower generation probabilities than the clonotypes that were shared by all four of the sorted-subset donors.

CDR3 length: 13 residues. The germline V gene has CDR1 SQVTM and CDR2 ANQGSEA. The protocol was immunoSEQ multiplex PCR, while the TCRdb copy is restricted to in-frame clones and leaves out a portion. The sample has roughly 2.5 million clones, just over 90% seen once. On this clone: The antigen is undetermined.

This chain links TRBV29-1 with TRBJ2-5, with D perhaps TRBD1 (5 bases). TRBJ2-7 explains the end of the DNA better; the J call may be wrong. Sequencing was performed on naive CD4+ T cells sorted from blood. Subset of the sample: CD45RA+ positively selected. The receptor was derived from a man in his late teens or twenties in good health. The CDR3 loop is CSVEEDTAYEQYF. The CDR3 DNA sequence: TGCAGCGTTGAAGAGGACACTGCCTACGAGCAGTACTTC.